Presented here are 19 T cell receptor beta chains from one specimen sequenced in a study of cytomegalovirus exposure and HLA in healthy donors. Vbeta (60) and Jbeta (13) primers were used in the PCR. TCRdb's copy holds only in-frame clones and misses some; the assay was immunoSEQ multiplex PCR. The profile shows around 130,000 clones, more than 80% of them singletons. Source material: PBMCs. These TCRs come from a woman in her twenties or thirties in good health and CMV-seropositive.

The genes are TRBV28 and TRBJ2-1; 13 bases fit TRBD2. V shed 3 bases and J 5 bases; nucleotides not matched to a gene: 7. Germline V gene data show CDR1 as MDHEN and CDR2 as SYDVKM. This CDR3 is built from 17 residues. CDR3 nucleotides: TGTGCCAGCAGTTTTAGGACTAGCGGGAGTCGTAACAATGAGCAGTTCTTC. This codes for CASSFRTSGSRNNEQFF.

Only a few counts were recorded for this clone. The rearrangement links TRBV6-5 to TRBJ1-5; the D is unclear. CDR1 and CDR2 (germline): MNHEY, SVGAGI. The CDR3 is 14 residues long. V was trimmed by 3 bases and J by 7 bases, leaving 13 bases between them. The CDR3 loop reads CASSYGIGGQPQHF. In nucleotides, the CDR3 is TGTGCCAGCAGTTATGGGATAGGAGGGCAGCCCCAGCATTTT.

The CDR3 loop is CASSLQGAETQYF. Here the CDR3 DNA reads TGTGCCAGCAGCCTACAGGGGGCTGAGACCCAGTACTTC. The chain is built from TRBV5-8 and TRBJ2-5, with 9 bases aligning to TRBD1. The germline V gene encodes CDR1 SGHTS and CDR2 YDEGEE. The trim removed 4 bases at V and 5 bases at J, leaving 3 bases unmatched. CDR3 length equals 13 residues.

The rearrangement uses TRBV5-1 and TRBJ2-1; possibly TRBD2 for D (6 bases). From germline, CDR1 is SGHRS and CDR2 YFSETQ. V dropped 0 bases and J dropped 1 base, with 11 bases sitting between them. The CDR3 covers 16 residues. CDR3 sequence reads: CASSLVLGLSYNEQFF. CDR3 in DNA: TGCGCCAGCAGCTTGGTTCTGGGACTGTCCTACAATGAGCAGTTCTTC.

The rearrangement links TRBV9 to TRBJ1-1; D not certain. CDR3 length equals 14 residues. V lost 0 bases, J lost 2 bases, and 8 bases lay in between. The V gene's germline CDR1 is SGDLS and CDR2 YYNGEE. CDR3 nucleotides: TGTGCCAGCAGCGTAGCGAGCACCAACACTGAAGCTTTCTTT. As protein: CASSVASTNTEAFF.

A single count supports this clone. The chain has TRBV4-1 and TRBJ2-1; 9 nucleotides line up with TRBD2. J lost 4 bases, V lost 0 bases, and 1 base had no gene match. This CDR3 region has 15 residues. CDR1 is MGHRA, CDR2 YSYEKL, per germline. The CDR3 DNA reads TGCGCCAGCAGCCAAGATACTAGCGGGTACAATGAGCAGTTCTTC. Its translation is CASSQDTSGYNEQFF.

The V and J genes are TRBV5-1 and TRBJ1-1; D gene uncertain. The length of the CDR3 is 13 residues. The V end was cut by 0 bases, the J end by 2 bases, with 5 bases between. The germline CDR1 and CDR2 sequences are SGHRS and YFSETQ. CDR3 bases: TGCGCCAGCAGCTTGGTGGCCAACACTGAAGCTTTCTTT. The encoded protein is CASSLVANTEAFF.

The chain joins TRBV28 to TRBJ1-3, with D hard to call. Germline-derived CDR1 and CDR2 are MDHEN and SYDVKM. The CDR3 contains 16 residues. V lost 5 bases and J 0 bases, leaving 14 bases between the germline ends. CDR3 sequence: CASSPADSYSGNTIYF. The CDR3, as DNA: TGTGCCAGCAGTCCTGCCGACTCGTACTCTGGAAACACCATATATTTT.

The chain has TRBV18 and TRBJ2-1; D gene uncertain. This CDR3 contains 14 residues. Germline loops: CDR1 KGHSH, CDR2 LQKENI. V was pared by 4 bases and J by 2 bases, with 9 bases between. The DNA of the CDR3 is TGTGCCAGCTCACTCTCGAACACCTACAATGAGCAGTTCTTC. This sequence encodes CASSLSNTYNEQFF. Together with reference TRBV18 and TRBJ2-1, the CDR3 gives the full variable domain: NAGVMQNPRHLVRRRGQEARLRCSPMKGHSHVYWYRQLPEEGLKFMVYLQKENIIDESGMPKERFSAEFPKEGPSILRIQQVVRGDSAAYFCASSLSNTYNEQFFGPGTRLTVL.

V is TRBV5-1 and J is TRBJ2-7, with TRBD1 matching over 8 bases. Germline lookup yields CDR1 SGHRS and CDR2 YFSETQ. V lost 2 bases, J lost 5 bases, and 3 bases stayed unmatched. The length of the CDR3 is 13 residues. DNA for the CDR3: TGCGCCAGCAGCTTCGGACAGGGTAACGAGCAGTACTTC. It specifies CASSFGQGNEQYF.

This clone was recorded once. This sequence joins TRBV9 and TRBJ1-1; perhaps TRBD1 as D (5 bases). The CDR3 extends over 15 amino acids. Germline lookup yields CDR1 SGDLS and CDR2 YYNGEE. The V gene lost 2 bases and the J gene lost 1 base, with 12 bases spanning the gap. The DNA for the CDR3 is TGTGCCAGCAGCGTGGGAGGGGATGGGAACACTGAAGCTTTCTTT. This encodes CASSVGGDGNTEAFF.

This rearrangement joins TRBV5-4 to TRBJ1-1; 9 bases map to TRBD1. Trimming at V came to 9 bases and at J to 0 bases, leaving 6 bases not matched to a gene. The CDR3 spans 14 residues. Germline lookup yields CDR1 SGHNT and CDR2 YYREEE (reference sequence). The CDR3 DNA reads as TGTGCCACCTTGGACAGGGGACTGAACACTGAAGCTTTCTTT. Amino acids: CATLDRGLNTEAFF.

The chain links TRBV15 to TRBJ1-2; D is unclear. The CDR3 is 16 amino acids. The V end was cut by 0 bases, the J end by 4 bases, with 15 bases between. Germline V lookup: CDR1 LNHNV, CDR2 YYDKDF (reference sequence). CDR3 in amino acids: CATSRDKRTGGYGYTF. CDR3 sequence (DNA): TGTGCCACCAGCAGAGATAAAAGGACCGGAGGCTATGGCTACACCTTC.

The chain is built from TRBV4-2 and TRBJ1-1; D possibly corresponds to TRBD1 (5 bases). Trimming left V 4 bases short and J 1 base short, with 10 bases between. Germline CDR1 is LGHNA and CDR2 is YNFKEQ. The CDR3 extends over 14 amino acids. The CDR3 DNA is TGTGCCAGCAGCCCACCCCAGGGGAACACTGAAGCTTTCTTT. Translation: CASSPPQGNTEAFF.

The chain uses TRBV7-6 and TRBJ1-3, with 9 bases matching TRBD1. Trimming removed 3 bases from V and 3 bases from J; junction bases left unmatched: 0. Per the germline V gene, CDR1 is SGHVS and CDR2 is FNYEAQ. The CDR3 is 14 residues long. Here the CDR3 DNA reads TGTGCCAGCAGCTTGACAGGGGGTGGAAACACCATATATTTT. Amino acids: CASSLTGGGNTIYF.

The CDR3 is CSARRNTEAFF. The CDR3 nucleotides are TGCAGTGCTAGACGGAACACTGAAGCTTTCTTT. The chain combines TRBV20-1 with TRBJ1-1; D gene ambiguous. The V end lost 2 bases, the J end lost 1 base, and 2 bases lay between the germline ends. This CDR3 spans 11 amino acids. Germline-derived CDR1 and CDR2 are DFQATT and SNEGSKA (reference sequence).

V gene TRBV6-6 combines with J gene TRBJ1-4; the D is unclear. The CDR3 is 15 residues long. CDR1 MNHNY and CDR2 SVGAGI come from the germline V gene (reference sequence). The V end lost 0 bases, the J end lost 2 bases, and 7 bases lay between the germline ends. CDR3 region: CASSYSAVTNEKLFF. CDR3 DNA sequence: TGTGCCAGCAGTTACTCTGCAGTCACTAATGAAAAACTGTTTTTT.

V and J are TRBV10-1 and TRBJ2-1; perhaps TRBD2 as D (5 bases). V lost 6 bases and J 8 bases, leaving 11 bases between the germline ends. CDR1 and CDR2 from the germline V gene are WNHNN and SYGVQD (reference sequence). The CDR3 runs to 12 residues. CDR3 residues: CASSYDGDEQFF. CDR3 nucleotides: TGCGCCAGCAGCTACGACGGGGATGAGCAGTTCTTC.

The chain has TRBV5-1 and TRBJ1-1; TRBD1 is a possible D gene (6 bases). Germline assignment: CDR1 SGHRS and CDR2 YFSETQ. The CDR3 runs 14 residues. Deletions cut 4 bases from V and 1 base from J, with 11 bases between. The CDR3 bases are TGCGCCAGCAGCCCGAGGACAGAGAACACTGAAGCTTTCTTT. Translating it yields CASSPRTENTEAFF.